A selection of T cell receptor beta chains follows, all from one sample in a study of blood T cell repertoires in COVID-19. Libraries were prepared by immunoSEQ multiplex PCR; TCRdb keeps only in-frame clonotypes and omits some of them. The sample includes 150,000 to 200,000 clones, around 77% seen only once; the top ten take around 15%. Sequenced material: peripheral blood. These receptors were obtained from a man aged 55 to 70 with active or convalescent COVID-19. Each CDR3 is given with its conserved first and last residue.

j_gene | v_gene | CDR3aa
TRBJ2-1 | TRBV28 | CASIQSLNLYNEQFF
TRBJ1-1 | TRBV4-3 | CASSGQGFQAFF
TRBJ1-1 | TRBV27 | CASSWTGGIVEAFF
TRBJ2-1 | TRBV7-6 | CASSSRDRGAGGPNEQFF
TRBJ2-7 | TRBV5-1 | CASSALGLANYEQYF
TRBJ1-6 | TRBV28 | CASSQIGTGGNSPLHF
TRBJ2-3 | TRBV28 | CASSLAGPQDTQYF
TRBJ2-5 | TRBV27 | CASSPDMTGYETQYF
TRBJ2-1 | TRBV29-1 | CSVEDRRGSEQFF
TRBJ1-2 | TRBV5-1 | CASTNSNLYVWAEYGYTF
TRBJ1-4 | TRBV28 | CASSLPSFEKLFF
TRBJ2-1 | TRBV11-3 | CASSARLAGGRNEQFF
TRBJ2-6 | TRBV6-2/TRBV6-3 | CASSLSRYSGANVLTF
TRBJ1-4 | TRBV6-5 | CASSYSTGNEKLFF
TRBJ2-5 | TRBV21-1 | CASSRAWGLAVKVETQYF
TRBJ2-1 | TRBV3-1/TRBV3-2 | CASSQGQLDNEQFF
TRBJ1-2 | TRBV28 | CASSPSGRRANYGYTF
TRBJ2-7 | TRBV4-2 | CASSSRTGYEQYF
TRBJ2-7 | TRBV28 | CASSPSQGGREQYF
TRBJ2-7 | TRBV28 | CASSLGTIYEQYF
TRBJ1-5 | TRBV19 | CASRVTGGYQPQHF
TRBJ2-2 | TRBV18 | CASSPETGTLFGELFF
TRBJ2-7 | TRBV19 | CASSPRQGVPYEQYF
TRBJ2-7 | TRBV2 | CASSRGSTYEQYF
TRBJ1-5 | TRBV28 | CASSSPTGSLSNQPQHF
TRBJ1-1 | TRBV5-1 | CASSLVGQGDTEAFF
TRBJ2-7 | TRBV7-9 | CASSLPGTGGMGEQYF
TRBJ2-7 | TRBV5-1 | CASTYGAGTSGRRANEQYF
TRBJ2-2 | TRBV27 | CASTSLGLLRGELFF
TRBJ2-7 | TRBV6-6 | CASSRQAYEQYF
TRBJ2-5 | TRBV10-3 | CAISESRGQGYQTQYF
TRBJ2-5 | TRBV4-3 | CASSQDIGGRSQETQYF
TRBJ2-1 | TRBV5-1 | CASSLTGLEINEQFF
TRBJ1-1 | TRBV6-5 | CASNPPGVATEAFF
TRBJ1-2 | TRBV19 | CASSIQAGTYYGYTF
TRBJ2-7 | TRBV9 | CASSVGQGSRSYEQYF
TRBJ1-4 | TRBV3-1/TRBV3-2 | CASSPKAPRATNEKLFF
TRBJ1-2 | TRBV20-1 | CSASKGEGYTF
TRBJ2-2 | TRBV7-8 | CASSPPLRENTGELFF